This note documents a single T cell receptor (beta chain) sequence. The data stem from a study of blood T cell repertoires in COVID-19. At the level of the study: PBMCs, B-cell-depleted T cells, or T cells were the source of the cDNA or gDNA that made up the material.

Sequencing was performed with immunoSEQ multiplex PCR; in TCRdb, only in-frame clones are kept and a portion is missing. The repertoire holds approximately 210,000 clones, with approximately 94% as singletons. Germline values: CDR1 DFQATT, CDR2 SNEGSKA (reference sequence). The CDR3 spans 11 residues. V was trimmed by 6 bases and J by 7 bases, leaving 12 bases between them. Source material: peripheral blood. The sequence was collected from a man aged 25-40 years with COVID-19, enrolled during active disease. The rearrangement joins TRBV20-1 to TRBJ1-2; no reliable D call. The chain's CDR3 is CSAGGYGGYTF. CDR3 nucleotide sequence: TGCAGTGCAGGAGGGTATGGTGGCTACACCTTC.